The present T cell receptor (beta chain) was sequenced within a study of blood T cell repertoires in COVID-19. Study-level background: Some COVID-19 samples were acute and others convalescent; all came from the United States, Italy and Spain. T cells, B-cell-depleted T cells, or PBMCs supplied cDNA or gDNA.

Repertoires were generated with immunoSEQ multiplex PCR, while TCRdb's copy carries only in-frame clones and drops some. The sample lists roughly 350,000 clones; about 90% were seen once. Seattle enrolled patients during active infection and tracked them longitudinally. The sequenced sample was peripheral blood. This TCR was sampled from a woman aged 70-85 years with COVID-19, enrolled during active disease.

The DNA for the CDR3 is TGTGCCAGCAGCTCGACAGAGAGCTACGAGCAGTACTTC. This gives the protein CASSSTESYEQYF. V gene TRBV28 combines with J gene TRBJ2-7; D is perhaps TRBD1 (5 bases). The CDR3 totals 13 residues. V lost 6 bases, J lost 3 bases, and 12 bases lay in between. Germline CDR1 MDHEN, CDR2 SYDVKM. Complete variable domain (other parts from reference TRBV28 and TRBJ2-7): DVKVTQSSRYLVKRTGEKVFLECVQDMDHENMFWYRQDPGLGLRLIYFSYDVKMKEKGDIPEGYSVSREKKERFSLILESASTNQTSMYLCASSSTESYEQYFGPGTRLTVT.